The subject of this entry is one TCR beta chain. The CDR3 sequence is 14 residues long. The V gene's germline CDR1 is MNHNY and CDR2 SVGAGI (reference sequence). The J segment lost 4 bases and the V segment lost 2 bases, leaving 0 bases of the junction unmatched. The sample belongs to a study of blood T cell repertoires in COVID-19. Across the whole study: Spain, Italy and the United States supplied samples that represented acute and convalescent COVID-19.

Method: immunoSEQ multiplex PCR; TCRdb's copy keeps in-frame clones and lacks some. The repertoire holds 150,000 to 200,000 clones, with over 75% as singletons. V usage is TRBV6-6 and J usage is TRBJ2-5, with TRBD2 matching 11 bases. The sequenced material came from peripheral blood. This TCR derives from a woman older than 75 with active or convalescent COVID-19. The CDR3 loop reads CASSYGLAGETQYF. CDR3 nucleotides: TGTGCCAGCAGTTACGGACTAGCGGGAGAGACCCAGTACTTC.